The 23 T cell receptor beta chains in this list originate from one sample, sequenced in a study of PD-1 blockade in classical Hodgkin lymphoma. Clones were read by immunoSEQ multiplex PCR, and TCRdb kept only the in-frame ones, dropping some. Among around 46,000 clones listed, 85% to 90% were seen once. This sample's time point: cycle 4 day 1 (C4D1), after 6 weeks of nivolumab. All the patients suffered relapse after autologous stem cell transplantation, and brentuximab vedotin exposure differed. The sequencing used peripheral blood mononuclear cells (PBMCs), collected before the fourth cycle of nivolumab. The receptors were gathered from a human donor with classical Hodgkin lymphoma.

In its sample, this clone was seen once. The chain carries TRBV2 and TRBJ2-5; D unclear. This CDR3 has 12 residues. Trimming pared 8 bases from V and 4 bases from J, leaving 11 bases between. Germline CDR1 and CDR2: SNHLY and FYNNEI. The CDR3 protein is CASEIRVETQYF. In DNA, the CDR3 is TGTGCCAGCGAGATAAGGGTAGAGACCCAGTACTTC.

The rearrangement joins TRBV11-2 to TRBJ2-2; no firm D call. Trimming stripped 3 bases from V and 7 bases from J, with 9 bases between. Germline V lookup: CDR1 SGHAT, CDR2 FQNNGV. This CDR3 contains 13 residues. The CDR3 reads CASSFLEGGELFF. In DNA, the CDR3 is TGTGCCAGCAGCTTCCTAGAAGGCGGGGAGCTGTTTTTT. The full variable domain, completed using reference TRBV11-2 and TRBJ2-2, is EAGVAQSPRYKIIEKRQSVAFWCNPISGHATLYWYQQILGQGPKLLIQFQNNGVVDDSQLPKDRFSAERLKGVDSTLKIQPAKLEDSAVYLCASSFLEGGELFFGEGSRLTVL.

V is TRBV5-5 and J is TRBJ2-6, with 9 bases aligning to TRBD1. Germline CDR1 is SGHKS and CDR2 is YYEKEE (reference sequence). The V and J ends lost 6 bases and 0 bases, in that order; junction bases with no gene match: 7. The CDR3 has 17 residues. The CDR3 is CASNTGTGISGANVLTF. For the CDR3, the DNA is TGTGCCAGCAACACCGGGACAGGGATCTCTGGGGCCAACGTCCTGACTTTC.

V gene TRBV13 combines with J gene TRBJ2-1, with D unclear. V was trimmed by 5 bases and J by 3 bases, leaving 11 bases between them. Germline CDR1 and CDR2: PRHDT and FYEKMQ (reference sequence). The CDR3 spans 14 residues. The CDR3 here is CASSRSHLYNEQFF. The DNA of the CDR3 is TGTGCCAGCAGCCGTAGCCACCTCTACAATGAGCAGTTCTTC. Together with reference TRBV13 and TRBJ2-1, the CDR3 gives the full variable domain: AAGVIQSPRHLIKEKRETATLKCYPIPRHDTVYWYQQGPGQDPQFLISFYEKMQSDKGSIPDRFSAQQFSDYHSELNMSSLELGDSALYFCASSRSHLYNEQFFGPGTRLTVL.

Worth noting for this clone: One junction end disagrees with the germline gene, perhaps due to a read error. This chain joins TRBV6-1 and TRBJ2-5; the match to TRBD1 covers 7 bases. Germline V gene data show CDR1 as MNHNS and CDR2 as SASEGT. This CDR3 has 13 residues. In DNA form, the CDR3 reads TGTGCCAGCAGCTCAGGGGGTCAAGAGGCCCAGTACTTC. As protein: CASSSGGQEAQYF.

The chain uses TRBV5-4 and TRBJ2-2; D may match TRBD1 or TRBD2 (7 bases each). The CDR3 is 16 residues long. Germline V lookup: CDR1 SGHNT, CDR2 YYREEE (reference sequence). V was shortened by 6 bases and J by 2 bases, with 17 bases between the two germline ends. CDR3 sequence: CASTRGGGGNTGELFF. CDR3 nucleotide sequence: TGTGCCAGCACCCGAGGGGGCGGGGGAAACACCGGGGAGCTGTTTTTT.

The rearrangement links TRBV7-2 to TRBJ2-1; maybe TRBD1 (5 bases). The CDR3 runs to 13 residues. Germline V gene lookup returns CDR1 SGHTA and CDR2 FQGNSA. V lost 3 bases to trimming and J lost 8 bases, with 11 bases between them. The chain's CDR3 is CASSFRVGDEQFF. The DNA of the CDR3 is TGTGCCAGCAGCTTCAGGGTAGGGGATGAGCAGTTCTTC.

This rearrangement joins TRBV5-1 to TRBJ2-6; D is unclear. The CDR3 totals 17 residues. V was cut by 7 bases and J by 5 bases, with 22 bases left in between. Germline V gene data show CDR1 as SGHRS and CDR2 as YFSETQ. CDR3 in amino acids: CASSCYRSQSRANVLTF. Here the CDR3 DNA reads TGCGCCAGCTCATGTTATCGGTCACAAAGTCGGGCCAACGTCCTGACTTTC.

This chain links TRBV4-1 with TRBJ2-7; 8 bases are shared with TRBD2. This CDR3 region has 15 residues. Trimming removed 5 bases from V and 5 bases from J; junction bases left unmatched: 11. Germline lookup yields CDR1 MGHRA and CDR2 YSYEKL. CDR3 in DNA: TGCGCCAGCAGCTTAGCGGGGCTCTCTATCCACGAGCAGTACTTC. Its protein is CASSLAGLSIHEQYF.

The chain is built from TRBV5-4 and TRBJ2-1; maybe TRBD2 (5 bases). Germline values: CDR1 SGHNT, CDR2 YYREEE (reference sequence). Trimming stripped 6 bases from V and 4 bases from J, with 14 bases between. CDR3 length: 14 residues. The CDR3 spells CASNRGSDYNEQFF. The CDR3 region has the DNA TGTGCCAGCAATCGTGGTAGCGATTACAATGAGCAGTTCTTC.

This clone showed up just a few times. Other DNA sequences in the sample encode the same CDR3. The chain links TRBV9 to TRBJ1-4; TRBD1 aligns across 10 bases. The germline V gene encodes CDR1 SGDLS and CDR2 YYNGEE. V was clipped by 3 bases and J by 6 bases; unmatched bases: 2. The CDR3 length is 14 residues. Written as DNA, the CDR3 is TGTGCCAGCAGCGAGACAGGGGGCCATGAAAAACTGTTTTTT. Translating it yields CASSETGGHEKLFF.

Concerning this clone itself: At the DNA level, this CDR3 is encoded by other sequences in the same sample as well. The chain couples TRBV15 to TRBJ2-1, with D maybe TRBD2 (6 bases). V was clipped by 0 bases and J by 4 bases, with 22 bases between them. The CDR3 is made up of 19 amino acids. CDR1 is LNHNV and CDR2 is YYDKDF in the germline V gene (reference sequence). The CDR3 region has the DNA TGTGCCACCAGCAGAGAGGGAGTGACTAGACTTGGCGGGTACAATGAGCAGTTCTTC. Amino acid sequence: CATSREGVTRLGGYNEQFF.

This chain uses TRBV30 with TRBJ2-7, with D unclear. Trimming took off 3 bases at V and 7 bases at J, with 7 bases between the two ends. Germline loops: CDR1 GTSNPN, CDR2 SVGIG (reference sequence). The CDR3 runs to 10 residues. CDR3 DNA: TGTGCCTGGAGCGGACGGGAGCAGTACTTC. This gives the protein CAWSGREQYF.

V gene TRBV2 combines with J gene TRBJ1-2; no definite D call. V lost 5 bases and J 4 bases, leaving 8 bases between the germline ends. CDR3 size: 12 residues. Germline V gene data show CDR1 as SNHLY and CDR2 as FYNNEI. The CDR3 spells CASSPSPYGYTF. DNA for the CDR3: TGTGCCAGCAGTCCTAGCCCCTATGGCTACACCTTC.

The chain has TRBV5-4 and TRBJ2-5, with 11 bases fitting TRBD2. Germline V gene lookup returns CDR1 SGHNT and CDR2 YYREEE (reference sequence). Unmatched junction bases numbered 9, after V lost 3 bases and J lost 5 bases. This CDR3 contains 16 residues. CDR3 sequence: CASSWVSGRAVETQYF. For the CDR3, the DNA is TGTGCCAGCAGCTGGGTTAGCGGGAGGGCCGTGGAGACCCAGTACTTC.

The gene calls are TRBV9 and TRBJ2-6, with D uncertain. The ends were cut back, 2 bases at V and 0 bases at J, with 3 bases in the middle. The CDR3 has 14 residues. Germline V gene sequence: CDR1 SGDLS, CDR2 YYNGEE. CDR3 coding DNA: TGTGCCAGCAGCGTTCCCTCTGGGGCCAACGTCCTGACTTTC. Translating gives CASSVPSGANVLTF. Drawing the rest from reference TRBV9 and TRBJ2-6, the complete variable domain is DSGVTQTPKHLITATGQRVTLRCSPRSGDLSVYWYQQSLDQGLQFLIQYYNGEERAKGNILERFSAQQFPDLHSELNLSSLELGDSALYFCASSVPSGANVLTFGAGSRLTVL.

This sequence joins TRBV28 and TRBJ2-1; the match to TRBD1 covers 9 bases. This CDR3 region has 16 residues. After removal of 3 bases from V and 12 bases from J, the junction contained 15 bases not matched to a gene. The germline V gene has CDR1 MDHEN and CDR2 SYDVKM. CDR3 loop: CASSFGLGQGLTRQFF. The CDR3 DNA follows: TGTGCCAGCAGTTTCGGGTTGGGACAGGGTTTGACGCGGCAGTTCTTC. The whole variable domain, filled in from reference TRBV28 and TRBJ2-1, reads DVKVTQSSRYLVKRTGEKVFLECVQDMDHENMFWYRQDPGLGLRLIYFSYDVKMKEKGDIPEGYSVSREKKERFSLILESASTNQTSMYLCASSFGLGQGLTRQFFGPGTRLTVL.

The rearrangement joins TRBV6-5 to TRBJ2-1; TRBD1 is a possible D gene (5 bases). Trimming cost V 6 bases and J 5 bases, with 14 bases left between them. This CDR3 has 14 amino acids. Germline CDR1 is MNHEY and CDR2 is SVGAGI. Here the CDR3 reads CASSQGLTNNEQFF. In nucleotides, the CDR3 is TGTGCCAGCAGCCAGGGCCTCACGAACAATGAGCAGTTCTTC.

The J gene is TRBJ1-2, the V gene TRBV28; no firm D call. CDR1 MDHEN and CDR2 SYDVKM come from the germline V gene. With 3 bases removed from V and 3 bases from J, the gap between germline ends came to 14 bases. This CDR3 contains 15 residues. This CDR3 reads CASSFLAALYYGYTF. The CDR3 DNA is TGTGCCAGCAGTTTTTTGGCGGCCCTCTACTATGGCTACACCTTC.

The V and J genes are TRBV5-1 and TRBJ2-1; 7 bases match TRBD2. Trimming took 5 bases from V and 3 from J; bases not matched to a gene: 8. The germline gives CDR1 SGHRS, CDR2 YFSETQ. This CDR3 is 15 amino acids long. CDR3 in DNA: TGCGCCAGCAGAATTGCCGGGACTATCTACAATGAGCAGTTCTTC. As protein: CASRIAGTIYNEQFF.

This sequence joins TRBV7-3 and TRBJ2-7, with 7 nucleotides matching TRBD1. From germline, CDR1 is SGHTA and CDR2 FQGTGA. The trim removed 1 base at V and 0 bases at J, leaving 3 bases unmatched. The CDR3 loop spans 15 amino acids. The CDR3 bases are TGTGCCAGCAGCTTAAATCCAGGGGGCTCCTACGAGCAGTACTTC. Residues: CASSLNPGGSYEQYF. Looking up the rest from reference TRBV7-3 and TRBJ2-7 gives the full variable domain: GAGVSQTPSNKVTEKGKYVELRCDPISGHTALYWYRQSLGQGPEFLIYFQGTGAADDSGLPNDRFFAVRPEGSVSTLKIQRTERGDSAVYLCASSLNPGGSYEQYFGPGTRLTVT.

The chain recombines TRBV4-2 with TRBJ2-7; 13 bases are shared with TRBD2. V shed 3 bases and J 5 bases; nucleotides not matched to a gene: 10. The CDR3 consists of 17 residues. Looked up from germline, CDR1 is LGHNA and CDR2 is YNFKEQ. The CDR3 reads CASSQRTSGSLSHEQYF. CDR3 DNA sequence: TGTGCCAGCAGCCAGAGGACTAGCGGGAGTCTAAGCCACGAGCAGTACTTC.

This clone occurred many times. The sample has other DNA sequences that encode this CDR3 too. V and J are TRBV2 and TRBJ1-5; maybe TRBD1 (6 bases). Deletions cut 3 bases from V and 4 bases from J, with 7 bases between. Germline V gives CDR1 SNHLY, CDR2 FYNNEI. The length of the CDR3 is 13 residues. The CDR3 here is CASSDRGNQPQHF. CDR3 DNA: TGTGCCAGCAGTGACAGGGGTAATCAGCCCCAGCATTTT.